This section outlines one T cell receptor beta chain sequence together with its context. The antigen is unknown. These data belong to a study of T-cell memory formation after mild COVID-19. Regarding the study as a whole: Clones that contracted from day 15 to 85 were balanced CD4/CD8, while later expanders leaned CD4+. Contracting CD4+ clones were located mainly in CM and EM, and CD8+ clones in EMRA. The appearance of some responding clones in pre-infection memory suggested that cross-reactive memory joined. Proof of SARS-CoV-2 specificity was absent for the second-wave clones that crested on day 37.

Germline values: CDR1 SGDLS, CDR2 YYNGEE. This CDR3 has 13 amino acids. V lost 0 bases, J lost 0 bases, and 4 bases lay in between. One entry per CDR3 protein results from TCRdb running MiXCR on the 5' RACE reads. The table includes around 450,000 distinct CDR3 sequences, around 18% detected once. J is TRBJ2-7 and V is TRBV9; D is unclear. The clonotype comes from an adult woman who had mild COVID-19 (a few samples of this study predate the infection). Cell type and time point are not known. The sequencing input was PBMCs or a T cell subset sorted from them (not recorded which). CDR3 region: CASSVDNSYEQYF. The CDR3, as DNA: TGTGCCAGCAGCGTAGACAACTCCTACGAGCAGTACTTC. Using reference TRBV9 and TRBJ2-7 for the parts outside the CDR3, the full variable domain is DSGVTQTPKHLITATGQRVTLRCSPRSGDLSVYWYQQSLDQGLQFLIQYYNGEERAKGNILERFSAQQFPDLHSELNLSSLELGDSALYFCASSVDNSYEQYFGPGTRLTVT.